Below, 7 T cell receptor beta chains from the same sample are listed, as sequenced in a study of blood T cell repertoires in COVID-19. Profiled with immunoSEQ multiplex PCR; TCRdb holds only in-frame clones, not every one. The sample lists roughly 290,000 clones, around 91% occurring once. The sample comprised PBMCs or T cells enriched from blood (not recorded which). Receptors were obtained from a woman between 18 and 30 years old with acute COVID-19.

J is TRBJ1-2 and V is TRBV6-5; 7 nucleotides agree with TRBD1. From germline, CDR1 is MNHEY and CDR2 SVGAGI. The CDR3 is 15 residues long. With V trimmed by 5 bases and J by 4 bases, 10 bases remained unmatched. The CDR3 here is CASSNPRQGVYGYTF. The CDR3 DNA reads TGTGCCAGCAGTAACCCAAGACAGGGAGTCTATGGCTACACCTTC.

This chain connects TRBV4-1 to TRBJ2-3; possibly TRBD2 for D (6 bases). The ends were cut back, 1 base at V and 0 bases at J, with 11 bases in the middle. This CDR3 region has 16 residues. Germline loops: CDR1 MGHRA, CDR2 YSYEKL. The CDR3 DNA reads TGCGCCAGCAGCCAAGGGTTCGGGGGAAGCACAGATACGCAGTATTTT. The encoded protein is CASSQGFGGSTDTQYF.

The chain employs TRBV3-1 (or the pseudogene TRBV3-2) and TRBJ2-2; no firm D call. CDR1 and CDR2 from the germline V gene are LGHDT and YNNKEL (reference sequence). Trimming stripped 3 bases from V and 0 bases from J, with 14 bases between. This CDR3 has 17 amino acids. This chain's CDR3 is CASSHRLSIANTGELFF. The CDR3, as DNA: TGTGCCAGCAGCCATCGACTGTCAATCGCGAACACCGGGGAGCTGTTTTTT.

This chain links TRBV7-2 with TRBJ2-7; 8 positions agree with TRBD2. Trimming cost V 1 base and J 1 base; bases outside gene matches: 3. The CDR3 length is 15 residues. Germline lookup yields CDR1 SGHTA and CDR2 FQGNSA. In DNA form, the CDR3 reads TGTGCCAGCAGCTTAGGGGGACTAGTTTCCTACGAGCAGTACTTC. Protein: CASSLGGLVSYEQYF.

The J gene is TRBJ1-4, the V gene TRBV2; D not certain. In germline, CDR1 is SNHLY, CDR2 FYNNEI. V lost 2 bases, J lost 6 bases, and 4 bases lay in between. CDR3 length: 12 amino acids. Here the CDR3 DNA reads TGTGCCAGCAGTGAAACAGATGAAAAACTGTTTTTT. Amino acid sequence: CASSETDEKLFF.

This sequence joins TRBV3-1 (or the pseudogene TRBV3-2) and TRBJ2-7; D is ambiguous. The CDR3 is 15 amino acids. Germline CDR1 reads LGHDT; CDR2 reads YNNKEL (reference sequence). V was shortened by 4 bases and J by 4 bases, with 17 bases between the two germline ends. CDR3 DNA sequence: TGTGCCAGCAGCCCCGAGCCCCACGAAACTTACGAGCAGTACTTC. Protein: CASSPEPHETYEQYF.

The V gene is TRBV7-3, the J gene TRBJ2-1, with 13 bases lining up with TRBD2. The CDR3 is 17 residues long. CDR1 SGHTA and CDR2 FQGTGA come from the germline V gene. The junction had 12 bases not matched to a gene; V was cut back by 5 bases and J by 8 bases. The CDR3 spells CASSRASTSGRAYEQFF. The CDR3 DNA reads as TGTGCCAGCAGCAGAGCCTCCACTAGCGGGAGGGCCTATGAGCAGTTCTTC.